The subject of this entry is one T cell receptor (beta chain). The length of the CDR3 is 14 residues. V was trimmed by 4 bases and J by 4 bases, leaving 13 bases between them. CDR1 and CDR2 (germline): MNHEY, SMNVEV (reference sequence). This record comes from a study of blood T cell repertoires in COVID-19. Study summary: There were acute and convalescent COVID-19 samples, and they came from the United States, Italy and Spain. The analysed material was cDNA or gDNA that came from T cells, B-cell-depleted T cells, or PBMCs.

Recruited during active infection, patients (from Seattle) were subsequently followed longitudinally. Libraries were prepared by immunoSEQ multiplex PCR; TCRdb keeps only in-frame clonotypes and omits some of them. The sample lists approximately 150,000 clones, more than 85% seen once, with 1.5% to 2.5% in the top ten. Sequencing was carried out using peripheral blood. This chain links TRBV27 with TRBJ2-5; possible D gene TRBD1, 6 bases. The TCR comes from a woman in her sixties with COVID-19, enrolled during active disease. The CDR3 here is CASSSYRVGETQYF. For the CDR3, the DNA is TGTGCCAGCAGTTCGTACAGGGTCGGAGAGACCCAGTACTTC.